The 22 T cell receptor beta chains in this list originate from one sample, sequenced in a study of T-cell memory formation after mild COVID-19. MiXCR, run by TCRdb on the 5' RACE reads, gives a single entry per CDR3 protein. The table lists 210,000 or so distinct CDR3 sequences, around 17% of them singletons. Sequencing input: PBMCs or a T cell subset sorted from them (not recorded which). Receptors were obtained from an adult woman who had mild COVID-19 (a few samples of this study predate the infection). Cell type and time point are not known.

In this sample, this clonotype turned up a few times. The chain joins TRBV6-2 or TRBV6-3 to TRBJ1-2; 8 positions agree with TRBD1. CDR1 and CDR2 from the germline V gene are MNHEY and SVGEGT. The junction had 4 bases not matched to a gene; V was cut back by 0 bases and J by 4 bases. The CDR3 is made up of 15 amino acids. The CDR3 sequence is CASSYSSGGRYGYTF. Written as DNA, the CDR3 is TGTGCCAGCAGTTACTCGTCAGGGGGCCGCTATGGCTACACCTTC.

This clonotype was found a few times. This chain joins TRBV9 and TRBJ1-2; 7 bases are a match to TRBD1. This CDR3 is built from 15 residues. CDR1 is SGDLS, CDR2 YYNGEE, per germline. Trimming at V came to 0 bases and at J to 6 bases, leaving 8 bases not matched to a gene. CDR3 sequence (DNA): TGTGCCAGCAGCGTAGCTCCAGGGGGGAGAGATGGCTACACCTTC. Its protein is CASSVAPGGRDGYTF.

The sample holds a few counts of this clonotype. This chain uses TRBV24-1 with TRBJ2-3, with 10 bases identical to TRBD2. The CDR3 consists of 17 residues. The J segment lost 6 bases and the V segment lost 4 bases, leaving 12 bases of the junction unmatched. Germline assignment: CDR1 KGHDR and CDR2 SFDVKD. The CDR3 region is CATSEQGLAEGWDTQYF. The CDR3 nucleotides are TGTGCCACCAGTGAACAAGGACTAGCGGAGGGATGGGATACGCAGTATTTT.

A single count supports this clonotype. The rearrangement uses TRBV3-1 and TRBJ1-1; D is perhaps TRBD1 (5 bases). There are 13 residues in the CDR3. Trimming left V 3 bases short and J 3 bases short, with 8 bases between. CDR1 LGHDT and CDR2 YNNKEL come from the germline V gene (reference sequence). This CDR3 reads CASSHQGDTEAFF. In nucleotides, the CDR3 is TGTGCCAGCAGCCACCAGGGTGACACTGAAGCTTTCTTT.

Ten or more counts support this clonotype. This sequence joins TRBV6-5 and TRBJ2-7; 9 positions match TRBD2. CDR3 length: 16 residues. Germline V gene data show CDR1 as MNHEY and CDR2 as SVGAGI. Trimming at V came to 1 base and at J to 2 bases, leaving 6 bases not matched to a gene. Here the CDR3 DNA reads TGTGCCAGCAGTTACTATGGGAGCGGGAGGCCCTACGAGCAGTACTTC. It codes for CASSYYGSGRPYEQYF.

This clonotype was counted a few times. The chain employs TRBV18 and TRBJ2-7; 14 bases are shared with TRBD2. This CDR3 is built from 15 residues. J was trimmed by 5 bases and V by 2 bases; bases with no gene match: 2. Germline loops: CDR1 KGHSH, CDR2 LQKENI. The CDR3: CASSPGTSGSHEQYF. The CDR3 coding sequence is TGTGCCAGCTCACCAGGGACTAGCGGGAGCCACGAGCAGTACTTC.

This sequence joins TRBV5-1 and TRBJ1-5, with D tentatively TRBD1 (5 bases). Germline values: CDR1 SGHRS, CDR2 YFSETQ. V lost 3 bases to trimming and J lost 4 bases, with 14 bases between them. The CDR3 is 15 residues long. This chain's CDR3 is CASSWGSSQNQPQHF. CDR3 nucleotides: TGCGCCAGCAGCTGGGGGAGTTCCCAAAATCAGCCCCAGCATTTT.

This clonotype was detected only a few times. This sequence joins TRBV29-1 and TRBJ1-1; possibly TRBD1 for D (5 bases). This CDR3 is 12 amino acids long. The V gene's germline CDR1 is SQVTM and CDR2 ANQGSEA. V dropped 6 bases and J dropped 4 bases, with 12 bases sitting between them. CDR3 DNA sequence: TGCAGCGTGCCTTCGGGGGGCACTGAAGCTTTCTTT. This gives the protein CSVPSGGTEAFF.

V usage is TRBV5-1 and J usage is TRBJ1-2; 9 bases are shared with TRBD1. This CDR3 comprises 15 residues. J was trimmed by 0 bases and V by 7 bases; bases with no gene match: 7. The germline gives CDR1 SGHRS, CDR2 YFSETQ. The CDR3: CASQQGAISNYGYTF. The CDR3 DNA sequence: TGCGCCAGCCAACAGGGGGCTATCTCTAACTATGGCTACACCTTC.

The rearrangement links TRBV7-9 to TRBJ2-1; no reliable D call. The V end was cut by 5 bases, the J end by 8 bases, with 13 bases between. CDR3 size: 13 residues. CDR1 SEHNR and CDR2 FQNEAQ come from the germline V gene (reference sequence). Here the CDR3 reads CASSPPRTDEQFF. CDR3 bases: TGTGCCAGCAGCCCACCCCGGACCGATGAGCAGTTCTTC.

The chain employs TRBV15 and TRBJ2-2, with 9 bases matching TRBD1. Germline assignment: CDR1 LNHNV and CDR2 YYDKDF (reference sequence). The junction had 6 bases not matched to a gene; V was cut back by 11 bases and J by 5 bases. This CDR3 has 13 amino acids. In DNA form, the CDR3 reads TGTGCCGTCGGGACAGGGCCAACCGGGGAGCTGTTTTTT. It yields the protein CAVGTGPTGELFF. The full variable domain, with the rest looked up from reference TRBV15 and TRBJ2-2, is DAMVIQNPRYQVTQFGKPVTLSCSQTLNHNVMYWYQQKSSQAPKLLFHYYDKDFNNEADTPDNFQSRRPNTSFCFLDIRSPGLGDTAMYLCAVGTGPTGELFFGEGSRLTVL.

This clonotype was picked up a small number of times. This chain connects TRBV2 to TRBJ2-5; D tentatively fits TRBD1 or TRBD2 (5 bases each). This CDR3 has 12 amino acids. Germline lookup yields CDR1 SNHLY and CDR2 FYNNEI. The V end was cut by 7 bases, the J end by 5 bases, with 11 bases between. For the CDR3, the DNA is TGTGCCAGCAAGTGGGACCGGGAGACCCAGTACTTC. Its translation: CASKWDRETQYF.

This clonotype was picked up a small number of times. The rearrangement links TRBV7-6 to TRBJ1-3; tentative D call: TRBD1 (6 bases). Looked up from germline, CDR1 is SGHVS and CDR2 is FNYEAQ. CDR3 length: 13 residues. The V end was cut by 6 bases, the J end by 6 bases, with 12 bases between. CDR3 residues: CASRPQGSNTIYF. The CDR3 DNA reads TGTGCCAGCAGGCCACAGGGTTCAAACACCATATATTTT.

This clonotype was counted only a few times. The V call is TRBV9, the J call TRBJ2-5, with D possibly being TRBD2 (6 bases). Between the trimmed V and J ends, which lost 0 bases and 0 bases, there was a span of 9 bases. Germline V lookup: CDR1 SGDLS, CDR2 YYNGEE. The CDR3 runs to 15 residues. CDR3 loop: CASSVAPGDQETQYF. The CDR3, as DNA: TGTGCCAGCAGCGTAGCCCCGGGGGACCAAGAGACCCAGTACTTC.

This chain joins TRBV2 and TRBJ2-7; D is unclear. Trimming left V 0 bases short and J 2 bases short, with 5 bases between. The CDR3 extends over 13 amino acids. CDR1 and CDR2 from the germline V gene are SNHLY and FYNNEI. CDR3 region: CASSEASTYEQYF. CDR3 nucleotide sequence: TGTGCCAGCAGTGAAGCCTCTACCTACGAGCAGTACTTC.

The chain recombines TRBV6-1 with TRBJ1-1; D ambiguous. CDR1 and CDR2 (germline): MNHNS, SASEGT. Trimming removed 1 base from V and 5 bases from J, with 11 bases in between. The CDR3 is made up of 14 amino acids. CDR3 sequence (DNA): TGTGCCAGCAGTGAAGTTCCTAGAGGGACTGAAGCTTTCTTT. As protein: CASSEVPRGTEAFF.

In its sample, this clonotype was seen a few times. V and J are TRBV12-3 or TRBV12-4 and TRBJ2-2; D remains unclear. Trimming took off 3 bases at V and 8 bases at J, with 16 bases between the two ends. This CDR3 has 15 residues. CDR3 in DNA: TGTGCCAGCAGTTTCGTCGGGTACTCTGGGGGGGAGCTGTTTTTT. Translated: CASSFVGYSGGELFF.

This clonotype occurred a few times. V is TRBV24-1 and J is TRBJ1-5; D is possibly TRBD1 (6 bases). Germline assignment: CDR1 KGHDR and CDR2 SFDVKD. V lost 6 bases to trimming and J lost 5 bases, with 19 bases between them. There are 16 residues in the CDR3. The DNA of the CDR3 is TGTGCCACCAGTTTTATCAGCAGGGGACCCCATCAGCCCCAGCATTTT. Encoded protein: CATSFISRGPHQPQHF.

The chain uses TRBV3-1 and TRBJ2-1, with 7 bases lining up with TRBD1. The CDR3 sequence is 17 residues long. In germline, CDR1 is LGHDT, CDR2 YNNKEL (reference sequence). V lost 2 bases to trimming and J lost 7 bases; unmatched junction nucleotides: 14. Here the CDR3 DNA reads TGTGCCAGCAGCCAAATTCTGTTGAGACAGGGTAAGAATGAGCAGTTCTTC. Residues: CASSQILLRQGKNEQFF.

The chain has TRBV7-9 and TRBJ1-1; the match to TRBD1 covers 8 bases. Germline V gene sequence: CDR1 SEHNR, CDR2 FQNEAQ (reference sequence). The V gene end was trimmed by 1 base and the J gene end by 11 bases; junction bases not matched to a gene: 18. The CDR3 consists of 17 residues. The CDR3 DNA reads TGTGCCAGCAGCTTAGAAGGTGCCAGGGGGCGCCGTGTTTATGCTTTCTTT. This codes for CASSLEGARGRRVYAFF.

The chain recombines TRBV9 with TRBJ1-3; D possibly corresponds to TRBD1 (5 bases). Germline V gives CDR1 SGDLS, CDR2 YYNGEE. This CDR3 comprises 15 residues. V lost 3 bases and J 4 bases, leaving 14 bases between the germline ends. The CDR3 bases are TGTGCCAGCAGCGGGACATCTCCGGGAGGAAACACCATATATTTT. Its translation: CASSGTSPGGNTIYF.

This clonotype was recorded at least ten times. The CDR3 here is CASSSGAGGGTEAFF. The CDR3 DNA follows: TGTGCCAGCAGCTCCGGCGCAGGGGGTGGTACTGAAGCTTTCTTT. The rearrangement links TRBV7-3 to TRBJ1-1, with 7 nucleotides matching TRBD1. CDR1 is SGHTA, CDR2 FQGTGA, per germline. Unmatched junction bases numbered 10, after V lost 4 bases and J lost 5 bases. The CDR3 is 15 residues long.